This TCR beta chain was sequenced during a study of neoadjuvant anti-PD-1 for oral cavity cancer. Time point specified: after neoadjuvant nivolumab, at surgical resection. Cohort: HPV-negative, locally advanced oral cavity squamous cell carcinoma patients. Analysis of PBMCs was direct, with no culture step. Blood libraries mostly used 400 to 500 ng genomic DNA, six replicates each. The protocol was immunoSEQ multiplex PCR, while the TCRdb copy is restricted to in-frame clones and leaves out a portion. The profile shows tens of thousands of clones, approximately 81% of them singletons. CDR1 is SEHNR and CDR2 is FQNEAQ in the germline V gene (reference sequence). V trimming: 7 bases; J trimming: 2 bases; junction bases outside the gene matches: 5. This CDR3 contains 18 residues.

Sequencing used PBMCs, obtained after nivolumab (anti-PD-1) treatment. The clonotype originates from a person between 40 and 85 years old with oral cavity squamous cell carcinoma. The genes are TRBV7-9 and TRBJ2-6, with TRBD2 matching over 16 bases. The CDR3 nucleotides are TGTGCCAGCACTGGGACTAGCGGGAGGGCGCCTGGGGCCAACGTCCTGACTTTC. Translating it yields CASTGTSGRAPGANVLTF.